These T cell receptor beta chains were read from a single sample in a study of T cells in Graves' hyperthyroidism and ophthalmopathy. TCRdb reprocessed the multiplex PCR reads with MiXCR, giving one entry per CDR3 protein. This sample has nearly 750,000 distinct CDR3 sequences, with about a third found just once. Sequenced sample: blood. The receptors originated from a woman aged 40 to 50 with Graves' hyperthyroidism. The CDR3 runs from the conserved cysteine through the conserved F or W. Fields, in order: CDR3 protein, CDR3 DNA, J gene, V gene, clone size, D gene. The D gene is left open where the match is weak. Only part of the rows carry a size: once, few, many, or a class if the clone is expanded.

CDR3 protein: CSARDNGNNYEQYF
CDR3 DNA: TGCAGTGCTAGAGATAACGGAAATAACTACGAGCAGTACTTC
J gene: TRBJ2-7
V gene: TRBV20-1
clone size: few
D gene: NA

CDR3 protein: CASSVGGGGKLFF
CDR3 DNA: TGTGCCAGCAGCGTAGGGGGGGGAGGGAAACTGTTTTTT
J gene: TRBJ1-4
V gene: TRBV9
clone size: NA
D gene: NA

CDR3 protein: CASSHLQGIGSPLHF
CDR3 DNA: TGCGCCAGCAGCCATCTCCAGGGTATAGGCTCACCCCTCCACTTT
J gene: TRBJ1-6
V gene: TRBV7-2
clone size: few
D gene: NA

CDR3 protein: CASSASRQGLGEQYF
CDR3 DNA: TGTGCCAGCAGTGCTAGCCGGCAGGGGTTAGGGGAGCAGTACTTC
J gene: TRBJ2-7
V gene: TRBV25-1
clone size: NA
D gene: NA

CDR3 protein: CASSFSGRTQYF
CDR3 DNA: TGTGCCAGCAGTTTTAGCGGGAGAACCCAGTACTTC
J gene: TRBJ2-5
V gene: TRBV12-3/TRBV12-4
clone size: many
D gene: TRBD2

CDR3 protein: CASSFARQPQETQYF
CDR3 DNA: TGTGCCAGCAGCTTCGCCAGACAGCCCCAAGAGACCCAGTACTTC
J gene: TRBJ2-5
V gene: TRBV7-2
clone size: NA
D gene: NA

CDR3 protein: CASSIGTSGSETQYF
CDR3 DNA: TGTGCCAGTAGTATTGGGACTAGTGGGTCGGAGACCCAGTACTTC
J gene: TRBJ2-5
V gene: TRBV19
clone size: few
D gene: TRBD2

CDR3 protein: CASSSRVPRNTEAFF
CDR3 DNA: TGTGCCAGCAGTTCCCGGGTCCCTAGGAACACTGAAGCTTTCTTT
J gene: TRBJ1-1
V gene: TRBV7-9
clone size: NA
D gene: NA

CDR3 protein: CASSPNRESSGYTF
CDR3 DNA: TGTGCCAGCAGCCCTAACAGGGAGTCTTCTGGCTACACCTTC
J gene: TRBJ1-2
V gene: TRBV7-2
clone size: many
D gene: NA

CDR3 protein: CASSLGDGYTEAFF
CDR3 DNA: TGCGCCAGCAGCTTGGGGGACGGATACACTGAAGCTTTCTTT
J gene: TRBJ1-1
V gene: TRBV5-1
clone size: many
D gene: NA

CDR3 protein: CASSIGRDSQPQHF
CDR3 DNA: TGTGCCAGCAGTATCGGCAGGGATTCGCAGCCCCAGCATTTT
J gene: TRBJ1-5
V gene: TRBV2
clone size: few
D gene: NA

CDR3 protein: CASSIRIDTEAFF
CDR3 DNA: TGTGCCAGTAGTATAAGAATAGACACTGAAGCTTTCTTT
J gene: TRBJ1-1
V gene: TRBV19
clone size: NA
D gene: NA

CDR3 protein: CASSYSGSSLGETQYF
CDR3 DNA: TGTGCCAGCAGTTACTCTGGCAGCTCCCTCGGGGAGACCCAGTACTTC
J gene: TRBJ2-5
V gene: TRBV6-5
clone size: NA
D gene: NA

CDR3 protein: CATSDQRRAGGYTF
CDR3 DNA: TGTGCCACCAGTGACCAACGGAGGGCTGGTGGCTACACCTTC
J gene: TRBJ1-2
V gene: TRBV24-1
clone size: many
D gene: NA

CDR3 protein: CAISPTGHTEAFF
CDR3 DNA: TGTGCCATCAGCCCGACAGGCCACACTGAAGCTTTCTTT
J gene: TRBJ1-1
V gene: TRBV10-3
clone size: many
D gene: NA

CDR3 protein: CASSPGVSSAGAFF
CDR3 DNA: TGTGCCAGCAGCCCAGGAGTGTCTTCGGCCGGAGCTTTCTTT
J gene: TRBJ1-1
V gene: TRBV7-3
clone size: NA
D gene: NA

CDR3 protein: CASSASGTTTWETQYF
CDR3 DNA: TGTGCCAGCAGCGCCTCCGGGACTACCACTTGGGAGACCCAGTACTTC
J gene: TRBJ2-5
V gene: TRBV9
clone size: NA
D gene: TRBD2

CDR3 protein: CASSLLAGKSSEQYF
CDR3 DNA: TGTGCCAGCAGTCTCCTAGCGGGAAAGTCCTCCGAGCAGTACTTC
J gene: TRBJ2-7
V gene: TRBV6-5
clone size: NA
D gene: TRBD2

CDR3 protein: CASSPGGDLNTEAFF
CDR3 DNA: TGTGCCAGCTCACCTGGGGGTGACCTGAACACTGAAGCTTTCTTT
J gene: TRBJ1-1
V gene: TRBV14
clone size: NA
D gene: NA

CDR3 protein: CASSKDLNAYEQYF
CDR3 DNA: TGTGCCAGCAGCAAGGACCTTAACGCCTACGAGCAGTACTTC
J gene: TRBJ2-7
V gene: TRBV5-6
clone size: few
D gene: NA

CDR3 protein: CASSPGTSGINEQFF
CDR3 DNA: TGTGCCAGCAGCCCCGGGACTAGCGGGATCAATGAGCAGTTCTTC
J gene: TRBJ2-1
V gene: TRBV12-3/TRBV12-4
clone size: NA
D gene: TRBD2

CDR3 protein: CASSSDHEQFF
CDR3 DNA: TGTGCCAGCAGCTCGGACCATGAGCAGTTCTTC
J gene: TRBJ2-1
V gene: TRBV7-8
clone size: NA
D gene: NA

CDR3 protein: CASSLAGLYGYTF
CDR3 DNA: TGTGCCAGCAGTTTGGCCGGACTCTATGGCTACACCTTC
J gene: TRBJ1-2
V gene: TRBV12-3/TRBV12-4
clone size: many
D gene: NA

CDR3 protein: CASSLRLLAANTDTQYF
CDR3 DNA: TGTGCCAGCAGCCTCCGTTTACTAGCGGCAAACACAGATACGCAGTATTTT
J gene: TRBJ2-3
V gene: TRBV7-2
clone size: many
D gene: TRBD2

CDR3 protein: CATSDSRTGGRYEQYF
CDR3 DNA: TGTGCCACCAGTGATTCCCGGACAGGGGGAAGGTACGAGCAGTACTTC
J gene: TRBJ2-7
V gene: TRBV24-1
clone size: NA
D gene: TRBD1

CDR3 protein: CSVGLAGGLTGELFF
CDR3 DNA: TGCAGCGTGGGACTAGCGGGGGGGCTTACCGGGGAGCTGTTTTTT
J gene: TRBJ2-2
V gene: TRBV29-1
clone size: NA
D gene: TRBD2

CDR3 protein: CATSRVGVSSYEQYF
CDR3 DNA: TGTGCCACCAGCAGAGTAGGGGTCAGTTCCTACGAGCAGTACTTC
J gene: TRBJ2-7
V gene: TRBV15
clone size: many
D gene: NA

CDR3 protein: CASSLESGVSEQYF
CDR3 DNA: TGTGCCAGCAGCTTAGAGTCCGGGGTTAGCGAGCAGTACTTC
J gene: TRBJ2-7
V gene: TRBV7-9
clone size: NA
D gene: NA

CDR3 protein: CASSGSRGVRQPQHF
CDR3 DNA: TGTGCCAGCAGTGGGAGTAGGGGGGTACGGCAGCCCCAGCATTTT
J gene: TRBJ1-5
V gene: TRBV10-3
clone size: NA
D gene: NA

CDR3 protein: CATRRDVGTDGYTF
CDR3 DNA: TGTGCCACCCGGAGGGACGTAGGGACGGATGGCTACACCTTC
J gene: TRBJ1-2
V gene: TRBV10-3
clone size: NA
D gene: NA

CDR3 protein: CASSTYGQGTYGYTF
CDR3 DNA: TGCGCCAGCAGCACATACGGACAGGGAACCTATGGCTACACCTTC
J gene: TRBJ1-2
V gene: TRBV5-1
clone size: many
D gene: TRBD1

CDR3 protein: CASGALASGRYEQYF
CDR3 DNA: TGTGCCAGCGGCGCCCTGGCTAGCGGGAGGTACGAGCAGTACTTC
J gene: TRBJ2-7
V gene: TRBV6-5
clone size: few
D gene: TRBD2

CDR3 protein: CASSATDSYSPLHF
CDR3 DNA: TGTGCCAGCAGCGCGACAGACAGTTATTCACCCCTCCACTTT
J gene: TRBJ1-6
V gene: TRBV3-1
clone size: few
D gene: NA

CDR3 protein: CASAAQIAWAHEQYF
CDR3 DNA: TGTGCCAGCGCTGCCCAAATAGCTTGGGCACACGAGCAGTACTTC
J gene: TRBJ2-7
V gene: TRBV15
clone size: NA
D gene: NA

CDR3 protein: CAWGQGLEQYF
CDR3 DNA: TGTGCCTGGGGACAGGGCCTGGAGCAGTACTTC
J gene: TRBJ2-7
V gene: TRBV30
clone size: NA
D gene: TRBD1

CDR3 protein: CASSYSQSGTESYEQYF
CDR3 DNA: TGTGCCAGCAGTTACTCCCAATCCGGGACGGAAAGCTACGAGCAGTACTTC
J gene: TRBJ2-7
V gene: TRBV6-5
clone size: NA
D gene: NA

CDR3 protein: CASSLSGTGISGANVLTF
CDR3 DNA: TGCGCCAGCAGCTTATCTGGGACAGGGATCTCTGGGGCCAACGTCCTGACTTTC
J gene: TRBJ2-6
V gene: TRBV5-1
clone size: NA
D gene: TRBD1